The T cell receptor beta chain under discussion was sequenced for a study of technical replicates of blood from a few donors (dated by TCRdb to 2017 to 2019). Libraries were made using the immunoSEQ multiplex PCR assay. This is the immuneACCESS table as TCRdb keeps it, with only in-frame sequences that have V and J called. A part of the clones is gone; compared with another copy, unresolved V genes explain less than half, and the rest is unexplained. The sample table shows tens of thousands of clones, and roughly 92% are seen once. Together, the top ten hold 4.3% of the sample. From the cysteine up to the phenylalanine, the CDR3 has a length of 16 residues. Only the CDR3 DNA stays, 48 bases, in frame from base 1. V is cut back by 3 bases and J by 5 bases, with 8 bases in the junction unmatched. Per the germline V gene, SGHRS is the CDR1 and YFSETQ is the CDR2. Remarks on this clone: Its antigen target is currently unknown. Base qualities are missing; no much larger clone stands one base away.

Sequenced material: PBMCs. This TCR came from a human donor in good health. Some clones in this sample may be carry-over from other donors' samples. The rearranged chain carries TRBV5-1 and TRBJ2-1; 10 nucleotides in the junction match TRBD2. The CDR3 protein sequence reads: CASSSPSGSVDNEQFF. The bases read TGCGCCAGCAGCTCACCTAGCGGGAGTGTCGACAATGAGCAGTTCTTC.